This T cell receptor beta chain stems from a study of T-cell memory formation after mild COVID-19. In the study overall: Across donors, TCR clusters were largely donor specific.

This CDR3 has 17 residues. Trimming at V came to 5 bases and at J to 5 bases, leaving 12 bases not matched to a gene. Germline CDR1 and CDR2: MNHEY and SVGAGI. In regard to this clonotype: Its antigen is as yet unknown.

General observations from the study: Of the contracting clones, CD4+ ones lay mainly in CM and EM, and CD8+ ones in EMRA. Some SARS-CoV-2-responding clones were already detected in memory before infection.

MiXCR, run by TCRdb on the 5' RACE reads, gives a single entry per CDR3 protein. The table has about 340,000 distinct CDR3 sequences, around 21% seen once. This chain connects TRBV6-5 to TRBJ2-1; 10 bases are a match to TRBD2. The specimen was PBMCs or a T cell subset sorted from them (not recorded which). This sequence originates from an adult woman who had mild COVID-19 (a few samples of this study predate the infection). Cell type and time point are not known. CDR3 sequence reads: CASSPRYSGRPDNEQFF. In nucleotides, the CDR3 is TGTGCCAGCAGTCCCCGCTATAGCGGGAGGCCAGACAATGAGCAGTTCTTC.